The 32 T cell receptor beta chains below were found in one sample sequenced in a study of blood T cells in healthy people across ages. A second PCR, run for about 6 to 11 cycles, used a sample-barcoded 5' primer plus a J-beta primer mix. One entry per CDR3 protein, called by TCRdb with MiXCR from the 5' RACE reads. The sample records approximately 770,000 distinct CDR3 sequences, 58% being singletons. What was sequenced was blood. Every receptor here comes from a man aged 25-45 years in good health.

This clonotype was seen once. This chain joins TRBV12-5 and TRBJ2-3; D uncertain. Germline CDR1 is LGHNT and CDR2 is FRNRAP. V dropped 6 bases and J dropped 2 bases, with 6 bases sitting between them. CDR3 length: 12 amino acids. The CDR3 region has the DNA TGTGCTAGTGGGGACCTCACAGATACGCAGTATTTT. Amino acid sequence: CASGDLTDTQYF.

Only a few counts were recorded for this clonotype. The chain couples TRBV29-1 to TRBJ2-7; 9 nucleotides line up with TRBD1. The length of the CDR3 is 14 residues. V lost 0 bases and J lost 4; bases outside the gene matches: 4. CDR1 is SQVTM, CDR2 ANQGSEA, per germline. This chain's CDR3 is CSVEDTGTGYEQYF. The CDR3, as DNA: TGCAGCGTTGAAGATACCGGGACAGGGTACGAGCAGTACTTC.

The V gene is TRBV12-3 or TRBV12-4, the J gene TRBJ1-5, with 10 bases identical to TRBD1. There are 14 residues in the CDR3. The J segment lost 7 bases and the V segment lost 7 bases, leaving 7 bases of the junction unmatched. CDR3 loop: CASTGQGNWQPQHF. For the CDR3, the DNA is TGTGCCAGCACGGGACAGGGGAATTGGCAGCCCCAGCATTTT.

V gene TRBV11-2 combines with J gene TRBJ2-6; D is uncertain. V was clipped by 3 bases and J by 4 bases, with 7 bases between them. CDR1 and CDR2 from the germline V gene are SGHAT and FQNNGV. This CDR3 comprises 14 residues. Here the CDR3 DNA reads TGTGCCAGCAGCTTGTCTAGGGGGGCCAACGTCCTGACTTTC. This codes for CASSLSRGANVLTF.

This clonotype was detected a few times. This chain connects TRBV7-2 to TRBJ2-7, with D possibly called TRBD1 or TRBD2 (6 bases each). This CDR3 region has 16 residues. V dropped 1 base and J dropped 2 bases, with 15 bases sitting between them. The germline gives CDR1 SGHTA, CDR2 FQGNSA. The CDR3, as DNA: TGTGCCAGCAGCTTAGACGGTTCGGGGGCCGCCTACGAGCAGTACTTC. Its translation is CASSLDGSGAAYEQYF.

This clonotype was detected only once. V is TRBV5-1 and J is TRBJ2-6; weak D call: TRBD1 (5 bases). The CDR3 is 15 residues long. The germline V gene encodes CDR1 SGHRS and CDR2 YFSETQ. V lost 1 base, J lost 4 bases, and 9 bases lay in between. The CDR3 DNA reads TGCGCCAGCAGCTTGATGCCAGGGGGGGCCAACGTCCTGACTTTC. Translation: CASSLMPGGANVLTF.

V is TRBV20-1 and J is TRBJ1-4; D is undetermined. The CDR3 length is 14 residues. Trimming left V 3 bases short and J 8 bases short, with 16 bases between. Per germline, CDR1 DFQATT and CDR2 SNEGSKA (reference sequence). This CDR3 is CSASEGAAREKLFF. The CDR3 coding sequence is TGCAGTGCTAGCGAGGGAGCAGCGAGGGAAAAACTGTTTTTT.

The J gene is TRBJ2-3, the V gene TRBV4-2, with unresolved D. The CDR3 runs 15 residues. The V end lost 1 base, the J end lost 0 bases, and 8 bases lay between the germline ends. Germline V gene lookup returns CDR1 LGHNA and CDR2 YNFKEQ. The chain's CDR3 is CASSQVFASTDTQYF. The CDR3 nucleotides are TGTGCCAGCAGCCAAGTGTTCGCGAGCACAGATACGCAGTATTTT.

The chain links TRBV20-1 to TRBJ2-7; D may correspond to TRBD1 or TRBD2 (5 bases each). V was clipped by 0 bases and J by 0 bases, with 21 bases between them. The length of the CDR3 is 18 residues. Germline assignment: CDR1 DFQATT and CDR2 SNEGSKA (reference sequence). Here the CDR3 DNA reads TGCAGTGCTAGAGATGCGGGCAGGGTCACCAGAAGCTCCTACGAGCAGTACTTC. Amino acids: CSARDAGRVTRSSYEQYF.

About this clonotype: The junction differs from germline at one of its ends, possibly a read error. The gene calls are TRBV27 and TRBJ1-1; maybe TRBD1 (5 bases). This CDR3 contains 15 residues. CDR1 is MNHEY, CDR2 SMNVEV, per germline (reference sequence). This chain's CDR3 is CAGSSQAGANTEAFF. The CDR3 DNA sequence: TGTGCCGGCAGTTCCCAGGCCGGGGCTAACACTGAAGCTTTCTTT.

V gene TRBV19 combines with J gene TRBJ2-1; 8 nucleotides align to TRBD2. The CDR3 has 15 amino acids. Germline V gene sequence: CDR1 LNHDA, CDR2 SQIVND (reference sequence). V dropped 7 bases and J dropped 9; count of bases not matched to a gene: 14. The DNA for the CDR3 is TGTGCCAGTATCAAGGCTAGCGGGTACGGGGTTGAGCAGTTCTTC. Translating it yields CASIKASGYGVEQFF.

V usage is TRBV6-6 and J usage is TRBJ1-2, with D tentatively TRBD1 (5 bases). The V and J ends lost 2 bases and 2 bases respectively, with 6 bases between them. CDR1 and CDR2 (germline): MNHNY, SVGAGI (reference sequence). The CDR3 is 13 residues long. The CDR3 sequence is CASSYPGNYGYTF. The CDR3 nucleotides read TGTGCCAGCAGTTACCCAGGGAACTATGGCTACACCTTC.

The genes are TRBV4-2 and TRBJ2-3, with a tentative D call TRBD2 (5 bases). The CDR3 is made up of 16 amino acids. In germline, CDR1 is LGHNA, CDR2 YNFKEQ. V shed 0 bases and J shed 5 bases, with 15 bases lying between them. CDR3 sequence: CASSQDPSLLVDTQYF. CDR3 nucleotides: TGTGCCAGCAGCCAAGACCCTAGCCTATTAGTAGATACGCAGTATTTT.

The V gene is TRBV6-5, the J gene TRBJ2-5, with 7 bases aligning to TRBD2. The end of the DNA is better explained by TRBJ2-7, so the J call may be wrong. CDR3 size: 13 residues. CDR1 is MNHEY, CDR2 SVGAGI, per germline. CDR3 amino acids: CASGGEALYEQYF. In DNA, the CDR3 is TGTGCCAGCGGGGGGGAAGCCCTCTACGAGCAGTACTTC.

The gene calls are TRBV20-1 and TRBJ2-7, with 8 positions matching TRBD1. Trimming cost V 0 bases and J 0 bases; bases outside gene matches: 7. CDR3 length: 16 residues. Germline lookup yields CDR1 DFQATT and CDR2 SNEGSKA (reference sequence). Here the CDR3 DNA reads TGCAGTGCTAGAGACTCCGGGACAGGAACCTCCTACGAGCAGTACTTC. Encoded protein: CSARDSGTGTSYEQYF.

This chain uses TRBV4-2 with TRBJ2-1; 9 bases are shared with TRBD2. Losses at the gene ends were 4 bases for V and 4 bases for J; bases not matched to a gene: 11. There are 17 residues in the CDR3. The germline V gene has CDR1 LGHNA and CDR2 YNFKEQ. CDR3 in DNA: TGTGCCAGCAGCCCGCGCGCAGCGGGGGGCCTTTACAATGAGCAGTTCTTC. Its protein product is CASSPRAAGGLYNEQFF.

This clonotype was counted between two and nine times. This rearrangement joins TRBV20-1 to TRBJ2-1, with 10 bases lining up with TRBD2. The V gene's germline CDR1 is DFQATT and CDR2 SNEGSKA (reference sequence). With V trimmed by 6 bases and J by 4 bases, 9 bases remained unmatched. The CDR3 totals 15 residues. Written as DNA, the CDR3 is TGCAGTGCGGGCAGACTAGCGGGCTCTTACAATGAGCAGTTCTTC. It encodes CSAGRLAGSYNEQFF.

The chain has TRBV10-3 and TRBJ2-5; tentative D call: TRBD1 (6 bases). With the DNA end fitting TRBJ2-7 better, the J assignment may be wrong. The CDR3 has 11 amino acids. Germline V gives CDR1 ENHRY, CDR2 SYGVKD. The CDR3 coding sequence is TGTGCCATCAGTCCAGGGGACGAGCAGTACTTC. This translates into CAISPGDEQYF.

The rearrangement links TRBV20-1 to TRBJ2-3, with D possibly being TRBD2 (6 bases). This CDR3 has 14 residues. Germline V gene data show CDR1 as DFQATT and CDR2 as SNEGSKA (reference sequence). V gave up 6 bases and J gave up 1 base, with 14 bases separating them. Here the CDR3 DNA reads TGCAGTGCCCCCGGGACTCAAGGCACAGATACGCAGTATTTT. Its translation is CSAPGTQGTDTQYF.

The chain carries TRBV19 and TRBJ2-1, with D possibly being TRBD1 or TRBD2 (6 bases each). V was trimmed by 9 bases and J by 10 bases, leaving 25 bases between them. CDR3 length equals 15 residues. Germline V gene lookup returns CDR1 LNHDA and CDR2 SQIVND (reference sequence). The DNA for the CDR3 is TGTGCCAGCAAACCCTGGGAGCCCGGGGGCGACGAGCAGTTCTTC. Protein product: CASKPWEPGGDEQFF. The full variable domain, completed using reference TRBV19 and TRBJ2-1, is DGGITQSPKYLFRKEGQNVTLSCEQNLNHDAMYWYRQDPGQGLRLIYYSQIVNDFQKGDIAEGYSVSREKKESFPLTVTSAQKNPTAFYLCASKPWEPGGDEQFFGPGTRLTVL.

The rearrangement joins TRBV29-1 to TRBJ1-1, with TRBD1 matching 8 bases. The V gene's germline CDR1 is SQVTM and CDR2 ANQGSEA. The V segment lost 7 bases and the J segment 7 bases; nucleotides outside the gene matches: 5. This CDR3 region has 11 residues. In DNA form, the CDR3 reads TGCAGCGGTGGACAGGGTGGTGAAGCTTTCTTT. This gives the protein CSGGQGGEAFF.

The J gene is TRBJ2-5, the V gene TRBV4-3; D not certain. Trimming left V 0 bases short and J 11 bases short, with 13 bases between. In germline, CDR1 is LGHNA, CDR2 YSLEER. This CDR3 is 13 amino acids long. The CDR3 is CASSQDSRNEQYF. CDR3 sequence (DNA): TGCGCCAGCAGCCAAGACTCGCGCAATGAGCAGTACTTC.

CDR3 bases: TGTGCCATGGAAGCGGGGTTGGGGGATGAGCAGTTCTTC. Translation gives CAMEAGLGDEQFF. The rearrangement links TRBV10-3 to TRBJ2-1; TRBD2 agrees at 7 bases. This CDR3 has 13 amino acids. With 9 bases clipped from V and 8 bases from J, the junction kept 10 bases outside the gene matches. Per germline, CDR1 ENHRY and CDR2 SYGVKD.

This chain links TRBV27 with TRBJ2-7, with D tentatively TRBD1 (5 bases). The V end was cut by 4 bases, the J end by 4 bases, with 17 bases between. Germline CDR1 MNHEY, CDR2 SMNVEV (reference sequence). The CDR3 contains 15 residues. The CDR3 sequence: CASSSRAGSSYEQYF. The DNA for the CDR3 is TGTGCCAGCAGTTCCCGGGCAGGGTCGTCGTACGAGCAGTACTTC.

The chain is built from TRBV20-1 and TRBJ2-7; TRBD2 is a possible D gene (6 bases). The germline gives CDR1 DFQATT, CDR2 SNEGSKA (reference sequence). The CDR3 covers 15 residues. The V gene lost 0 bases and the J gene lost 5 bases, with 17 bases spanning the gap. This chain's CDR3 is CSARDPEGQRDEQYF. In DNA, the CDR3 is TGCAGTGCTAGAGATCCGGAGGGGCAGAGGGACGAGCAGTACTTC.

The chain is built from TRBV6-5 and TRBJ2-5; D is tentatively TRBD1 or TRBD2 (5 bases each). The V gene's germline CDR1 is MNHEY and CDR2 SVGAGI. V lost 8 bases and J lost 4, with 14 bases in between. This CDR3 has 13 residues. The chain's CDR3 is CASGPGTTETQYF. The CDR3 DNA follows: TGTGCCAGCGGCCCAGGGACCACAGAGACCCAGTACTTC.

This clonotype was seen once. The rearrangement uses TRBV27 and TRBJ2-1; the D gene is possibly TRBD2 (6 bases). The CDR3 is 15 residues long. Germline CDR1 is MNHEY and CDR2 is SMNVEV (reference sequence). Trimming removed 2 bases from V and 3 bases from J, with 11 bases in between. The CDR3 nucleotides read TGTGCCAGCAGTTTAGCGGAGGGGATCTACAATGAGCAGTTCTTC. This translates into CASSLAEGIYNEQFF.

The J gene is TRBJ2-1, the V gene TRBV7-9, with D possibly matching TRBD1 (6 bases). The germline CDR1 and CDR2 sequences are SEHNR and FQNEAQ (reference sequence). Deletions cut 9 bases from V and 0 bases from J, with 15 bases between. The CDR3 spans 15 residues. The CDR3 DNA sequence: TGTGCCAGTAGCCGCCTCAGGGGCTCCTACAATGAGCAGTTCTTC. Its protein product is CASSRLRGSYNEQFF.

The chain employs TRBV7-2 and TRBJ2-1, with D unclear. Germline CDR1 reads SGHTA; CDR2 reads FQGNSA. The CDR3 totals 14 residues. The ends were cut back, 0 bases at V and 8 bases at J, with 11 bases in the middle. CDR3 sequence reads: CASSLAGSSDEQFF. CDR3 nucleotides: TGTGCCAGCAGCTTAGCGGGGTCGAGTGATGAGCAGTTCTTC.

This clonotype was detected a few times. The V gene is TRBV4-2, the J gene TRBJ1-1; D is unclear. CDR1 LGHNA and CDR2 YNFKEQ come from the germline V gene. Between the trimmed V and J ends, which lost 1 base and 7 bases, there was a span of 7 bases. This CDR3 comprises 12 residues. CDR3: CASSQVRSEAFF. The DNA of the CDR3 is TGTGCCAGCAGCCAAGTTCGCAGTGAAGCTTTCTTT.

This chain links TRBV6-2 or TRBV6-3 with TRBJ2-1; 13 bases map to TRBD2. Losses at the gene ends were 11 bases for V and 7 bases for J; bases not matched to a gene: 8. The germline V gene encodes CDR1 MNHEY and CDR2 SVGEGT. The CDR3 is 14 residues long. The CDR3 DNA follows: TGTGCCGGAGCTCGGACTAGCGGGAGTAATGAGCAGTTCTTC. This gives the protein CAGARTSGSNEQFF.

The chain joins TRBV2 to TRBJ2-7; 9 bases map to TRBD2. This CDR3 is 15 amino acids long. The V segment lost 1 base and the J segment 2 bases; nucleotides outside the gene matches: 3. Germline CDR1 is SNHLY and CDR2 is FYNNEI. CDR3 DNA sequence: TGTGCCAGCAGTGAAGAGACTAGCGGTACCTACGAGCAGTACTTC. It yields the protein CASSEETSGTYEQYF.